This entry is about one TCR beta chain. The sample is drawn from a study of sequential checkpoint blockade in melanoma. At the level of the study: After both sequences, patients received maintenance nivolumab.

The treatment: randomized to nivolumab then ipilimumab (arm A) or the reverse (arm B). No patient had prior DNA-damaging chemotherapy. From thawed PBMCs, live CD3+CD8+ cells negative for CD19 and CD56 were sorted. The assay was immunoSEQ multiplex PCR, and TCRdb's table has in-frame clones only and misses some. The profile shows around 18,000 clones, 56% of them singletons. This CDR3 is built from 14 residues. J gave up 4 bases and V 2 bases, and 3 bases lay outside the gene matches. Germline CDR1 is MGHRA and CDR2 is YSYEKL. The sequencing used CD8+ T cells sorted from blood (inferred from file names), collected from a patient given nivolumab and ipilimumab in sequence. This clonotype was sampled from a human donor with melanoma. The rearrangement joins TRBV4-1 to TRBJ2-7; 9 bases are a match to TRBD2. The CDR3 region is CASSQRTSAYEQYF. The CDR3 region has the DNA TGCGCCAGCAGCCAAAGGACTAGCGCGTACGAGCAGTACTTC.